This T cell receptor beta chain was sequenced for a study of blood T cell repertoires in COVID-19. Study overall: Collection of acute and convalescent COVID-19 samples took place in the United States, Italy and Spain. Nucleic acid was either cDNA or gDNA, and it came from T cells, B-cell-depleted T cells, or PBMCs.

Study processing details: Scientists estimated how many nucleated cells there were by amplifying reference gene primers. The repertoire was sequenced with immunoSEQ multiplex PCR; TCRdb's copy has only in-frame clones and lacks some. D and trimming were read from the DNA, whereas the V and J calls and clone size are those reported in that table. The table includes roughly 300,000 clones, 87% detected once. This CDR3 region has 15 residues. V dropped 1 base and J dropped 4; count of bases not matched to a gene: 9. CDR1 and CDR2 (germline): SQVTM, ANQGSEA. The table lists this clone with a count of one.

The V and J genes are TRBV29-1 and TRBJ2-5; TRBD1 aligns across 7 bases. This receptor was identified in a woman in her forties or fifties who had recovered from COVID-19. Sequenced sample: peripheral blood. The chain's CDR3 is CSVEGWRQGRETQYF. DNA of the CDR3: TGCAGCGTTGAAGGGTGGCGACAGGGTCGAGAGACCCAGTACTTC.